Below, 3 T cell receptor beta chains from the same sample are listed, as sequenced in a study of radiation and T cells in renal cell carcinoma. As to time point: blood 4 weeks post-SBRT, at nephrectomy. Sample treatment: 15 Gy SBRT to primary tumor, nephrectomy 4 weeks later. Using immunoSEQ multiplex PCR, the repertoire was profiled, and TCRdb retains in-frame clones only, with some absent. This table holds around 180,000 clones, about 88% found once. Sequencing was performed on blood, taken from a patient whose treatment included radiotherapy and nephrectomy. The receptor set was obtained from a woman aged 45-60 years with renal cell carcinoma.

This chain joins TRBV7-2 and TRBJ1-1, with a tentative D call TRBD1 (5 bases). Germline CDR1 and CDR2: SGHTA and FQGNSA. CDR3 length: 14 residues. Trimming took off 3 bases at V and 1 base at J, with 9 bases between the two ends. CDR3 residues: CASSLEGPNTEAFF. For the CDR3, the DNA is TGTGCCAGCAGCTTGGAGGGACCGAACACTGAAGCTTTCTTT.

The chain employs TRBV6-1 and TRBJ1-3; D is ambiguous. There are 14 residues in the CDR3. Germline CDR1 and CDR2: MNHNS and SASEGT. Trimming shortened V by 5 bases and J by 2 bases, and 10 bases separated the two germline ends. CDR3 amino acids: CASSFGNTGNTIYF. The CDR3 nucleotides are TGTGCCAGCAGTTTCGGGAACACTGGAAACACCATATATTTT.

The chain links TRBV5-1 to TRBJ1-2; D perhaps matches TRBD1 (5 bases). V was cut by 0 bases and J by 3 bases, with 12 bases left in between. Germline V CDR1 and CDR2: SGHRS, YFSETQ. This CDR3 has 15 residues. In nucleotides, the CDR3 is TGCGCCAGCAGCTTGGTAGTACTGGGGGACTATGGCTACACCTTC. Its translation is CASSLVVLGDYGYTF. Full variable domain (outside the CDR3, taken from reference TRBV5-1 and TRBJ1-2): KAGVTQTPRYLIKTRGQQVTLSCSPISGHRSVSWYQQTPGQGLQFLFEYFSETQRNKGNFPGRFSGRQFSNSRSEMNVSTLELGDSALYLCASSLVVLGDYGYTFGSGTRLTVV.